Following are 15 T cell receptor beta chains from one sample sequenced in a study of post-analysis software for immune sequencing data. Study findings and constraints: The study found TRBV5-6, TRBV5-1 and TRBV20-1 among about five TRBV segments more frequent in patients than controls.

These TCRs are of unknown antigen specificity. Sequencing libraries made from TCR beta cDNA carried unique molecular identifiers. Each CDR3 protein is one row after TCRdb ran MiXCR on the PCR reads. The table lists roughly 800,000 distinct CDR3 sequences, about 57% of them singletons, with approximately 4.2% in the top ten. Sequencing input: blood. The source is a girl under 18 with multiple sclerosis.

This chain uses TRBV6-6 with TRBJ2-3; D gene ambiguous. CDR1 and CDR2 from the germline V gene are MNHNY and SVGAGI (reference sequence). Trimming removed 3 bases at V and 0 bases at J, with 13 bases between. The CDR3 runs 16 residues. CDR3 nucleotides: TGTGCCAGCAGTTATTGCGGCGCTCGAAGCACAGATACGCAGTATTTT. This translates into CASSYCGARSTDTQYF.

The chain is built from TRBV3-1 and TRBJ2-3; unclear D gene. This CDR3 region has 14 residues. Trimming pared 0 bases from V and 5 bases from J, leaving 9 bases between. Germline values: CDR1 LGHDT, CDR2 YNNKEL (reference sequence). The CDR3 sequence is CASSQEGSLDTQYF. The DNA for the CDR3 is TGTGCCAGCAGCCAAGAAGGAAGCCTAGATACGCAGTATTTT.

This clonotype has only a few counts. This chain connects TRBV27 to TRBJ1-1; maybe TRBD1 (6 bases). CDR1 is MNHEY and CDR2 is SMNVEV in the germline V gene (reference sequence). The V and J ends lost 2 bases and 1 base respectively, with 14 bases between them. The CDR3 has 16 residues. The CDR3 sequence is CASSLARTGANTEAFF. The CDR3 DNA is TGTGCCAGCAGTTTAGCTCGTACGGGGGCGAACACTGAAGCTTTCTTT.

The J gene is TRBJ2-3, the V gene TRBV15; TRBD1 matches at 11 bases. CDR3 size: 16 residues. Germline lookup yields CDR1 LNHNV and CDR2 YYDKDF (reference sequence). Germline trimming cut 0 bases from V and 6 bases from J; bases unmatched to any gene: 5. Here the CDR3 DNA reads TGTGCCACCAGCAGAGAACGGACAGGGGGCGATGATACGCAGTATTTT. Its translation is CATSRERTGGDDTQYF.

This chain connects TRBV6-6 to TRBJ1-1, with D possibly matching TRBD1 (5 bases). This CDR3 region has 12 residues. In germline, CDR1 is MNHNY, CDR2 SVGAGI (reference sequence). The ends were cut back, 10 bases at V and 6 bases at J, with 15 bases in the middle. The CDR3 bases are TGTGCCATCCTAAGAGGGGCGGCTGAAGCTTTCTTT. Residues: CAILRGAAEAFF.

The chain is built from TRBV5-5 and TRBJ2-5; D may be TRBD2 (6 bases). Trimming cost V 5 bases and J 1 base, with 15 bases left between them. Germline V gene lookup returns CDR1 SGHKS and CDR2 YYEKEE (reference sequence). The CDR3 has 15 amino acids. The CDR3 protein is CASSGGPRGQETQYF. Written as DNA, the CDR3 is TGTGCCAGCAGTGGGGGACCGCGGGGCCAAGAGACCCAGTACTTC. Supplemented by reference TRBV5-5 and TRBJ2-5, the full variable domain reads DAGVTQSPTHLIKTRGQQVTLRCSPISGHKSVSWYQQVLGQGPQFIFQYYEKEERGRGNFPDRFSARQFPNYSSELNVNALLLGDSALYLCASSGGPRGQETQYFGPGTRLLVL.

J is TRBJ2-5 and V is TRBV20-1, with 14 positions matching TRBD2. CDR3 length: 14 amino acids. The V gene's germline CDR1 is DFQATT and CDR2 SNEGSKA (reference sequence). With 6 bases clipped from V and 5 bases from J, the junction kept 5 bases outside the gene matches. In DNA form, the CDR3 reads TGCAGTGCCTGGGGACTAGCGGGAGCTGAGACCCAGTACTTC. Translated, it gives CSAWGLAGAETQYF.

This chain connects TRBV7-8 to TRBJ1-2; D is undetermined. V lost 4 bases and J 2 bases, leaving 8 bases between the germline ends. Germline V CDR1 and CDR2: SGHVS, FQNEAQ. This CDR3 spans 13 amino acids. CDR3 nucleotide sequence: TGTGCCAGCAGCTCGGCAAGAAACTATGGCTACACCTTC. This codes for CASSSARNYGYTF.

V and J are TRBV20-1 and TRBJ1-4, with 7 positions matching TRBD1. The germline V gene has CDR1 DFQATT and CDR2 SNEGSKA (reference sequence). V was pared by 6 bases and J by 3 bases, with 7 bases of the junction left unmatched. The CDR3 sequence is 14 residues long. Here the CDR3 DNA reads TGCAGTGCGACAAGGGGGCTCTCTAATGAAAAACTGTTTTTT. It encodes CSATRGLSNEKLFF.

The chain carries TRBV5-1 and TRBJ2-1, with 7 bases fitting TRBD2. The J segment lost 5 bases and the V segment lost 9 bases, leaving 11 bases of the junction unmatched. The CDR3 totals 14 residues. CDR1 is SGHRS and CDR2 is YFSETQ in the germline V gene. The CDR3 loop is CAILGGLLNNEQFF. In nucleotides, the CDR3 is TGCGCCATCCTCGGGGGACTACTTAACAATGAGCAGTTCTTC.

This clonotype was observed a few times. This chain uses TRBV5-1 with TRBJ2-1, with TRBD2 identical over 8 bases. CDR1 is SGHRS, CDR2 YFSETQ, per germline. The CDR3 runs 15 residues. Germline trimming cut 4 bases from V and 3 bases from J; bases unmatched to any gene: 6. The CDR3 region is CASSQGLDLYNEQFF. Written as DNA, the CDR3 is TGCGCCAGCAGCCAGGGACTAGACCTCTACAATGAGCAGTTCTTC.

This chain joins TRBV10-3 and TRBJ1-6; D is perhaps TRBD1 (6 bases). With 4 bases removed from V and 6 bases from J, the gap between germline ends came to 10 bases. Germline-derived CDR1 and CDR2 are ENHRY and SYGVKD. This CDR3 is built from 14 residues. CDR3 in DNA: TGTGCCATCAGTGGGGGGGGCGGTAATTCACCCCTCCACTTT. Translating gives CAISGGGGNSPLHF.

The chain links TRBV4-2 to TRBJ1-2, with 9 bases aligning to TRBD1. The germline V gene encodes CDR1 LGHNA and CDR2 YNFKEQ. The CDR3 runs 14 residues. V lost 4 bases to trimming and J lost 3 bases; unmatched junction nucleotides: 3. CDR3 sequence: CASSRTGADYGYTF. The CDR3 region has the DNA TGTGCCAGCAGCCGGACAGGGGCTGACTATGGCTACACCTTC.

In nucleotides, the CDR3 is TGCAGTGCTAGAGGCCACGGGACGGAGAAGTCTGAAGCTTTCTTT. Translating gives CSARGHGTEKSEAFF. The V call is TRBV20-1, the J call TRBJ1-1; TRBD1 is a possible D gene (5 bases). From germline, CDR1 is DFQATT and CDR2 SNEGSKA (reference sequence). Trimming pared 1 base from V and 6 bases from J, leaving 18 bases between. The CDR3 length is 15 residues.

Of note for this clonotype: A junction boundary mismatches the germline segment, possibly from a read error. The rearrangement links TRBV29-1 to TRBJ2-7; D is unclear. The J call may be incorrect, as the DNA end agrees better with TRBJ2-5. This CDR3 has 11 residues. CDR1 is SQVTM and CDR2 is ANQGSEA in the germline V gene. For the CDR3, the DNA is TGCGGCGTTGAAGGCCGAGAGACCCAGTACTTC. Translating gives CGVEGRETQYF.